A single sample is the source of the 3 T cell receptor beta chains below, sequenced in a study of Ad26.COV2.S vaccination and SARS-CoV-2 variants. As for treatment: approximately 18 received Ad26.COV2.S at low or high dose, single or two shots; roughly five received placebo; per-sample allocation not given. The study sampled participants on day 63 after the first vaccine or placebo injection. Some clones are missing from TCRdb's copy, which holds only in-frame ones; the method was immunoSEQ multiplex PCR. The profile shows approximately 400,000 clones, around 82% of them singletons. Sequencing was performed on peripheral blood, taken in a trial of Ad26.COV2.S vaccine versus placebo. All receptors derive from a person aged 18-65 years who received the Ad26.COV2.S COVID-19 vaccine or a placebo.

V gene TRBV4-3 combines with J gene TRBJ2-5; D is unclear. This CDR3 has 13 amino acids. V lost 4 bases and J 1 base, leaving 7 bases between the germline ends. Germline values: CDR1 LGHNA, CDR2 YSLEER. CDR3 residues: CASSLSTQETQYF. CDR3 DNA: TGCGCCAGCAGCCTGAGTACCCAAGAGACCCAGTACTTC.

This clone was recorded only once. J is TRBJ2-7 and V is TRBV11-2, with 9 bases that match TRBD1. Unmatched junction bases numbered 10, after V lost 5 bases and J lost 5 bases. Germline CDR1 reads SGHAT; CDR2 reads FQNNGV. The CDR3 has 15 amino acids. CDR3: CASSPIRDRVNEQYF. CDR3 nucleotides: TGTGCCAGCAGCCCGATAAGGGACAGGGTAAACGAGCAGTACTTC.

V gene TRBV11-3 combines with J gene TRBJ1-2, with D perhaps matching TRBD1 (6 bases). Germline V gives CDR1 SGHNT, CDR2 YENEEA. Between the trimmed V and J ends, which lost 5 bases and 3 bases, there was a span of 10 bases. The CDR3 extends over 13 amino acids. CDR3 loop: CASSIQGDYGYTF. The CDR3 nucleotides read TGTGCCAGCAGCATACAGGGAGACTATGGCTACACCTTC.